This T cell receptor (beta chain) was retrieved from a study of blood T cells in healthy people across ages (dated by TCRdb to between 2014 and 2017). As for the study more broadly: In model experiments, roughly one uniquely barcoded TCR beta cDNA molecule per two T cells was captured by template switching. Using the same blood draw, the study looked at two additional independent replicas of 1 million unique cDNA reads for two donors, one aged 18 to 29 and the other aged 80 or older. Age-related changes in TCR beta repertoire diversity were measured in the study by deep sequencing normalized with unique cDNA molecular identifiers. Donors were grouped into four age groups: young (average roughly 15 years), middle-aged (less than 40), aged (62) and long-lived (just over 80).

Systemically healthy Caucasian individuals from Russia, approximately 39 in total and aged about 6 to 100 years, were included as donors. Each donor gave around 9.9 milliliters of peripheral blood, collected into EDTA-treated Vacutainer tubes. Ficoll-Paque density-gradient centrifugation was used to isolate PBMCs, with at least 6.5 million obtained per sample. Total RNA, at least 6 micrograms per sample, was extracted from PBMCs with Trizol reagent. For every donor, an aliquot of PBMCs went through flow cytometry to measure the percentages of naive CD45RAhigh/CD27high T cells. This clonotype showed up many times. It has no known antigen specificity. The record has no base qualities; no much larger clone is one base away. Paper-wide results and their limitations: Estimates of total diversity from one million sequenced T cells were regarded as lower bounds and underestimates. Bulk unsorted PBMC profiling prevented conclusive comparison of naive and antigen-experienced compartments. The long-lived group showed more naive CD4+ T cells, fewer expanded clones and increased TCR diversity than the aged group, suggesting age selection. The percentage of naive T cells measured by flow cytometry correlated strongly with observed TCR beta diversity. Donor CMV infection status was unknown, potentially confounding age-related changes in expanded clonotypes. Observed TCR beta diversity per million T cells fell roughly linearly with age, and a significant reduction was already apparent by age about 36.

From its cysteine to its phenylalanine, the CDR3 spans 16 amino acids. Of the read, only the CDR3 DNA is kept; its 48 bases are in frame from base 1. The germline V gene (reference sequence) gives CDR1 as DFQATT and CDR2 as SNEGSKA. The germline V end is reduced by 5 bases and the J end by 2 bases; junction bases left unmatched: 14. The library came from 5' RACE. Sequencer: Illumina HiSeq 2500. The second PCR ran for roughly 7 to 11 cycles and used a J-beta primer mix along with a sample-barcoded 5' primer. A template-switch 5' adaptor carrying 12 random nucleotides introduced a unique molecular identifier onto each TCR beta cDNA molecule. At least 3 million CDR3-containing paired-end reads were obtained from each sample. First-strand cDNA synthesis was performed from all RNA using the Mint cDNA synthesis kit, with priming by a TRBC-specific oligonucleotide. All cDNA was treated with uracil-DNA glycosylase and then went through a first 18-cycle PCR with the universal primers M1SS and BC2_uni_R. Under the source paper's analysis protocol: Normalization of each sample was performed by random selection of 1 million high-quality reads, each carrying a distinct molecular identifier. Instead of being binned into consensus sequences, reads with shared molecular identifiers were discarded. MiTCR, set to a Q25 quality threshold and the strictest error-elimination algorithm, was used for CDR3 identification, clonotype clustering and error correction. A nonparametric unseen species model with Euler transformation was used to estimate lower-bound total TCR beta diversity. TCRdb ran its own pipeline on the public reads, namely fastp trimming at Q25 and MiXCR clone calling, and kept in-frame beta chains. Duplicate CDR3 protein sequences are folded into a single record with the most common DNA and genes. The V and J calls and clone size come from TCRdb's table, not from the authors' own analysis. This sample is represented by about 510,000 distinct CDR3 sequences; about 29% of them were singletons. Approximately 3.7% of the sample comes from the top ten.

This sample was shared with a second study, whose subject was T cells of mothers and their children. The second study's paper adds: Nine systemically healthy Caucasian individuals served as donors, namely three mothers together with their six children. cDNA synthesis consumed the entire amount of extracted RNA, loaded at 1.5 ug RNA in each 15 ul reaction. In the second PCR, the M1S primer introduced both the sample barcodes and 2-4 random nucleotides. Each mother yielded over 8.5 million TCR beta CDR3 reads and each child 3 million to 3.5 million reads. TCR recombination output is similarly shaped by thymic selection in related and unrelated pairs, with a minor effect exerted by inherited differences. Normalized repertoire overlap was always slightly but never significantly higher in related than unrelated mother-child pairs. No persistent microchimeric T cell clones were detected, at a sensitivity of around 97 clones per million clonotypes. In the study, deep NGS was used to compare the TCR beta repertoires of mothers and children, and features distinguishing related mother-child pairs from unrelated individuals were sought. On average, the children were approximately 12 +/- 4 years old, while the mothers were approximately 41 +/- 4 years old. After adapters were ligated using NEBNext reagents, the libraries underwent 100+100 nt paired-end sequencing on an Illumina HiSeq 2000. To prevent cross-contamination, the mother and child libraries were prepared one month apart and sequenced in separate runs. For each donor, somewhere between about 450,000 and 2,000,000 distinct TCR beta clonotypes were identified. Naive TCR beta clonotypes were estimated from low-frequency clonotypes matched to each donor's FACS-determined naive share, without sorting.

This sequence was found in a boy aged 2 to 9 in good health. Sequencing was performed on blood. The chain uses TRBV20-1 and TRBJ2-7; 8 junctional bases match TRBD2. The CDR3 is CSALGQAAGAPYEQYF. At the DNA level, the sequence is TGCAGTGCTCTTGGACAAGCAGCGGGGGCACCCTACGAGCAGTACTTC.